Each of the 9 T cell receptor beta chains below was sequenced from the same sample in a study of technical replicates of blood from several donors. Some clones are missing from TCRdb's copy, which holds only in-frame ones; the method was immunoSEQ multiplex PCR. The sample shows 70,000 to 85,000 clones, around 92% of them seen only once. Sample: T cells isolated from PBMCs. The receptors stem from a human donor in good health.

The rearrangement joins TRBV25-1 to TRBJ1-5, with a possible D match to TRBD1 (5 bases). Trimming shortened V by 5 bases and J by 4 bases, and 15 bases separated the two germline ends. The germline V gene has CDR1 MGHDK and CDR2 SYGVNS. The CDR3 is 15 residues long. CDR3 sequence reads: CASSRGGEGNQPQHF. The CDR3 nucleotides read TGTGCCAGCAGTCGAGGAGGGGAAGGAAATCAGCCCCAGCATTTT. The full variable domain, rest sourced from reference TRBV25-1 and TRBJ1-5, is EADIYQTPRYLVIGTGKKITLECSQTMGHDKMYWYQQDPGMELHLIHYSYGVNSTEKGDLSSESTVSRIRTEHFPLTLESARPSHTSQYLCASSRGGEGNQPQHFGDGTRLSIL.

This sequence joins TRBV7-6 and TRBJ2-3; 12 bases map to TRBD2. Germline V gives CDR1 SGHVS, CDR2 FNYEAQ. The CDR3 is 14 residues long. V lost 5 bases to trimming and J lost 5 bases; unmatched junction nucleotides: 2. The CDR3 DNA reads as TGTGCCAGCAGCAAGGGACTAGCGGGAGATACGCAGTATTTT. It translates to CASSKGLAGDTQYF.

The chain is built from TRBV2 and TRBJ2-1; TRBD2 agrees at 9 bases. The junction had 5 bases not matched to a gene; V was cut back by 7 bases and J by 7 bases. Germline V CDR1 and CDR2: SNHLY, FYNNEI. This CDR3 region has 13 residues. The CDR3 loop is CASMGLAPNEQFF. In DNA form, the CDR3 reads TGTGCCAGCATGGGACTAGCACCAAATGAGCAGTTCTTC.

This clone has only one observation. This chain joins TRBV10-3 and TRBJ1-5; TRBD1 is a possible D gene (5 bases). Trimming shortened V by 3 bases and J by 1 base, and 13 bases separated the two germline ends. This CDR3 is 16 amino acids long. Germline V gene lookup returns CDR1 ENHRY and CDR2 SYGVKD. The CDR3 region has the DNA TGTGCCATCAGTGATAGGCAGGGTTCGAGCAATCAGCCCCAGCATTTT. Its translation: CAISDRQGSSNQPQHF.

J is TRBJ2-7 and V is TRBV2; D gene unclear. Germline V CDR1 and CDR2: SNHLY, FYNNEI. Trimming shortened V by 3 bases and J by 0 bases, and 9 bases separated the two germline ends. The CDR3 is 14 residues long. The DNA for the CDR3 is TGTGCCAGCAGTGAGATACAGAGCTCCTACGAGCAGTACTTC. As protein: CASSEIQSSYEQYF.

The chain recombines TRBV7-2 with TRBJ1-1; the match to TRBD1 covers 8 bases. After removal of 5 bases from V and 6 bases from J, the junction contained 5 bases not matched to a gene. The CDR3 is made up of 13 amino acids. Looked up from germline, CDR1 is SGHTA and CDR2 is FQGNSA. CDR3 sequence reads: CASSADRGAEAFF. DNA of the CDR3: TGTGCCAGCAGCGCCGACAGGGGCGCTGAAGCTTTCTTT.

The chain carries TRBV5-1 and TRBJ2-2, with 9 bases identical to TRBD1. The ends lost 0 bases at V and 3 bases at J; junction bases unmatched: 3. The CDR3 sequence is 16 residues long. Germline CDR1 and CDR2: SGHRS and YFSETQ. CDR3 nucleotide sequence: TGCGCCAGCAGCTTGGAGGGACAGGGTTACACCGGGGAGCTGTTTTTT. Its protein product is CASSLEGQGYTGELFF.

CDR3 loop: CASSHTLSGTSGSSEQYF. CDR3 DNA: TGCGCCAGCAGTCACACTCTTTCCGGGACTAGCGGGAGTTCGGAGCAGTACTTC. The chain couples TRBV4-3 to TRBJ2-7; TRBD2 matches 14 bases. Trimming removed 6 bases from V and 7 bases from J; junction bases left unmatched: 17. Germline V gene lookup returns CDR1 LGHNA and CDR2 YSLEER. The CDR3 loop spans 18 amino acids.

The CDR3 DNA sequence: TGTGCCAGCAGCTATGACTCTAGCACAGATACGCAGTATTTT. Protein product: CASSYDSSTDTQYF. The genes are TRBV7-8 and TRBJ2-3, with unresolved D. This CDR3 has 14 amino acids. The germline V and J ends were trimmed by 4 bases and 0 bases, with 8 bases remaining between them. The V gene's germline CDR1 is SGHVS and CDR2 FQNEAQ.